This record covers a single T cell receptor (beta chain). Its antigen remains unknown. The V end was cut by 3 bases, the J end by 0 bases, with 11 bases between. The germline V gene encodes CDR1 KGHSH and CDR2 LQKENI. The CDR3 runs to 16 residues. This specimen comes from a study of PD-1 blockade in mismatch repair-deficient tumors. Study context: All were previously treated, progressing patients with 11 to 13 mismatch repair-deficient cancer types. General study findings and limits: Rapid post-treatment expansion, then contraction, generally preceding radiologic response, marked tumor-resident clones.

TCRs were sequenced from three patients responding to pembrolizumab. Generated by immunoSEQ multiplex PCR, the TCRdb table keeps only in-frame clones and is missing some. The sample includes more than 15,000 clones, around 81% of them seen just once. V gene TRBV18 combines with J gene TRBJ2-2, with a weak D call TRBD1 (5 bases). This sequence was found in an adult with mismatch repair-deficient cancer. The source was PBMCs, collected 4 weeks after starting pembrolizumab. Written as DNA, the CDR3 is TGTGCCAGCTCACCCGGGCAGGGCCCGAACACCGGGGAGCTGTTTTTT. Its translation is CASSPGQGPNTGELFF.